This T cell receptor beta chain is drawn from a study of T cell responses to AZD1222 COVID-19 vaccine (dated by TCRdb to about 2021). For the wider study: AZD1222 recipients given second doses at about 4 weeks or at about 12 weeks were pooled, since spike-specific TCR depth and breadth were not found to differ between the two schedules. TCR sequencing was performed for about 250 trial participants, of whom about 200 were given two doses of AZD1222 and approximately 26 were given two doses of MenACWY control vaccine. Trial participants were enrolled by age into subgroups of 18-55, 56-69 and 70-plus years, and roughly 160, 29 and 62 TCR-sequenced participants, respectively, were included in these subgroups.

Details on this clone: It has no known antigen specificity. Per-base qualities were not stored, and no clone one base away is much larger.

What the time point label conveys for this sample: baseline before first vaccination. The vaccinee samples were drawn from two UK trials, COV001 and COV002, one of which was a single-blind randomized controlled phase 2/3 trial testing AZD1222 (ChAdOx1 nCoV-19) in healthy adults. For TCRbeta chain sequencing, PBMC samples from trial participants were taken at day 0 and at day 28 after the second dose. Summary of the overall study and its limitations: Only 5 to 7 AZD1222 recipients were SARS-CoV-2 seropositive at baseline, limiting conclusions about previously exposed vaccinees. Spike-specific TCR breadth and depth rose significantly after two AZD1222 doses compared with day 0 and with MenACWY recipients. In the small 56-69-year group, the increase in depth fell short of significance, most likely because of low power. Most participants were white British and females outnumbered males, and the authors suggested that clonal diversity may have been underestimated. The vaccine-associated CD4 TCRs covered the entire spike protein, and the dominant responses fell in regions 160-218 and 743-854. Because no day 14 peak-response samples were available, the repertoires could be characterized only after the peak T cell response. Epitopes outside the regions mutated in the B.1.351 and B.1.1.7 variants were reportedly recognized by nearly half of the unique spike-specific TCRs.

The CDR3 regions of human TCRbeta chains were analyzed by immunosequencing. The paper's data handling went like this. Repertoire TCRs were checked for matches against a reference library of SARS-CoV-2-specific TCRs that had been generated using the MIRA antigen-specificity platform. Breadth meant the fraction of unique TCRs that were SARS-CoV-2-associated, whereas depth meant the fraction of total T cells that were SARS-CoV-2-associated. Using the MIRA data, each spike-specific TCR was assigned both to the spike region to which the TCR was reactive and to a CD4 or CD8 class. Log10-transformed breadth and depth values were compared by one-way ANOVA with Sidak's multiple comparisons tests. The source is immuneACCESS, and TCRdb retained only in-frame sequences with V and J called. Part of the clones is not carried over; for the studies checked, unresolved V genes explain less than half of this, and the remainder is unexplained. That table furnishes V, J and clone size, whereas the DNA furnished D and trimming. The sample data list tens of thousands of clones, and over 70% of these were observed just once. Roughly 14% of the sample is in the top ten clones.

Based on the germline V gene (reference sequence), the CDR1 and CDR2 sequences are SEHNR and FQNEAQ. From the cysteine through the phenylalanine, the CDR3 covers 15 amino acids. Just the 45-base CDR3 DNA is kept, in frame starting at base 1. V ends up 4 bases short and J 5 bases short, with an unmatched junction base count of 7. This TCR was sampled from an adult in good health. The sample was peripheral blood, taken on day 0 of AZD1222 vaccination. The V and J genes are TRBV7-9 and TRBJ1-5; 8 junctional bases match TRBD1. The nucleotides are TGTGCCAGCAGCTCGATACAGGGGGGTTATCAGCCCCAGCATTTT. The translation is CASSSIQGGYQPQHF.